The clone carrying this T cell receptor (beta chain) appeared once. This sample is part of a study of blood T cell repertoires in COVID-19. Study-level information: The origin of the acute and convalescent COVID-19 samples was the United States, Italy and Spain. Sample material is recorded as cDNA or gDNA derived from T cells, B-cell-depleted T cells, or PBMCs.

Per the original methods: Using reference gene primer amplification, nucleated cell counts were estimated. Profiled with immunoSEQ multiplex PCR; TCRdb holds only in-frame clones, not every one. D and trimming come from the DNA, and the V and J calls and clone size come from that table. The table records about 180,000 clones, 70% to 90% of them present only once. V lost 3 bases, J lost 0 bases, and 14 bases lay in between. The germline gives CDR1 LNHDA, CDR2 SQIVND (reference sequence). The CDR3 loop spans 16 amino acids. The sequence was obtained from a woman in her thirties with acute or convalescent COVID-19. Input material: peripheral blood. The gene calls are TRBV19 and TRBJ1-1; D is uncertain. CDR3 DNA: TGTGCCAGTAGTATTGCGGGGTTCGTTATGAACACTGAAGCTTTCTTT. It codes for CASSIAGFVMNTEAFF. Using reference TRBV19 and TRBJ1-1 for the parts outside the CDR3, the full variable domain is DGGITQSPKYLFRKEGQNVTLSCEQNLNHDAMYWYRQDPGQGLRLIYYSQIVNDFQKGDIAEGYSVSREKKESFPLTVTSAQKNPTAFYLCASSIAGFVMNTEAFFGQGTRLTVV.